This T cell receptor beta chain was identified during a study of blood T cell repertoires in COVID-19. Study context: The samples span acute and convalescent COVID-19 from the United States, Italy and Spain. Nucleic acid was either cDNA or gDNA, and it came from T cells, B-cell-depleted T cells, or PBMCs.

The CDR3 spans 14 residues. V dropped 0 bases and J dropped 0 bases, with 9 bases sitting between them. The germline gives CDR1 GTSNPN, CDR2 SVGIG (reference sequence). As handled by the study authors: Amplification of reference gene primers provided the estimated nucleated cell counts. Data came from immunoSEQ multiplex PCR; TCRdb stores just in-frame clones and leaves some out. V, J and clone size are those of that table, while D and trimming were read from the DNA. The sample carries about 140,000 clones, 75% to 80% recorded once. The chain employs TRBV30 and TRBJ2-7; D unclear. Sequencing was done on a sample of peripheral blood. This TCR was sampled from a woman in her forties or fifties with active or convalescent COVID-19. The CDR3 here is CAWSVSPFSYEQYF. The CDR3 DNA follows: TGTGCCTGGAGTGTAAGCCCATTCTCCTACGAGCAGTACTTC.